The clone carrying this TCR beta chain was recorded only once. Its antigen remains unidentified. Germline V gene lookup returns CDR1 LNHDA and CDR2 SQIVND (reference sequence). Between the trimmed V and J ends, which lost 7 bases and 3 bases, there was a span of 18 bases. This CDR3 is 15 amino acids long. Profiling relied on immunoSEQ multiplex PCR, and the TCRdb table lists in-frame clones only, not all of them. Among tens of thousands of clones listed, approximately 82% were seen once. This sample was taken from a study of lymphopenia after photon versus proton radiotherapy. Study-level findings and limits: Under photons, naive T cells and diversity fell while effector/memory populations rose. After the lymphocyte nadir, photon-treated repertoires showed oligoclonal expansion, especially of CD8+ Temra cells. Larger post-nadir TCR diversity loss correlated inversely with survival in deceased patients. Survival link was tested only in deceased patients; proton benefit remains a possibility.

The genes are TRBV19 and TRBJ1-2; D is uncertain. The origin of this receptor is a man aged 60 to 69 with pancreatic cancer. Sequencing used peripheral blood, obtained from a patient treated with proton-based radiotherapy. Here the CDR3 DNA reads TGTGCCAGTAAGAGAACCGCCCAGGACGACTATGGCTACACCTTC. Protein product: CASKRTAQDDYGYTF.